This T cell receptor (beta chain) emerged from a study of OX40 agonist ivuxolimab in advanced cancers. For the study at large: Participants could have had prior anti-PD-1, anti-PD-L1 or anti-CTLA-4 therapy, and 40% had some.

This clone has only one observation. Its antigen is as yet unknown. Notes on the study in general: Researchers report that CD8+ T cells had, on average, more expanded clones than CD4+.

Germline CDR1 and CDR2: SGHTA and FQGNSA. The ends were cut back, 2 bases at V and 4 bases at J, with 11 bases in the middle. The CDR3 consists of 15 residues. The protocol was immunoSEQ multiplex PCR, while the TCRdb copy is restricted to in-frame clones and leaves out a portion. The sample has over 80,000 clones; under 95% are singletons. This clonotype was sampled from an adult with an advanced solid tumor such as melanoma, head and neck, liver or kidney cancer. The chain links TRBV7-2 to TRBJ2-2; the D call may be TRBD1 or TRBD2 (5 bases each). Sequences were derived from CD4+ or CD8+ T cells sorted from blood, sampled in a trial of the OX40 agonist ivuxolimab. The chain's CDR3 is CASSLLRGGTGELFF. CDR3 in DNA: TGTGCCAGCAGCTTATTGAGGGGTGGCACCGGGGAGCTGTTTTTT.